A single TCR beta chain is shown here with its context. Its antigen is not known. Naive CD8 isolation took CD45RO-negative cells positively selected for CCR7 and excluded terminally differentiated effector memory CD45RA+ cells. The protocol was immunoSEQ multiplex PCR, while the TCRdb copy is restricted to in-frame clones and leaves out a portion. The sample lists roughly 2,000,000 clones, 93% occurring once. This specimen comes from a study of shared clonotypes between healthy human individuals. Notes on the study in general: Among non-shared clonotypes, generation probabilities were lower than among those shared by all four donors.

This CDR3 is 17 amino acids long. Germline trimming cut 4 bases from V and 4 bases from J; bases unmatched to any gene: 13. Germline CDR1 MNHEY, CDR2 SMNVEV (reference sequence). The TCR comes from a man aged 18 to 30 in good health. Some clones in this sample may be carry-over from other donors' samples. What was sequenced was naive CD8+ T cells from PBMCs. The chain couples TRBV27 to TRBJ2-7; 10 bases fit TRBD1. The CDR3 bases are TGTGCCAGCAGTTCCCGTTTGACAGGGGGCGGTTTATACGAGCAGTACTTC. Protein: CASSSRLTGGGLYEQYF.